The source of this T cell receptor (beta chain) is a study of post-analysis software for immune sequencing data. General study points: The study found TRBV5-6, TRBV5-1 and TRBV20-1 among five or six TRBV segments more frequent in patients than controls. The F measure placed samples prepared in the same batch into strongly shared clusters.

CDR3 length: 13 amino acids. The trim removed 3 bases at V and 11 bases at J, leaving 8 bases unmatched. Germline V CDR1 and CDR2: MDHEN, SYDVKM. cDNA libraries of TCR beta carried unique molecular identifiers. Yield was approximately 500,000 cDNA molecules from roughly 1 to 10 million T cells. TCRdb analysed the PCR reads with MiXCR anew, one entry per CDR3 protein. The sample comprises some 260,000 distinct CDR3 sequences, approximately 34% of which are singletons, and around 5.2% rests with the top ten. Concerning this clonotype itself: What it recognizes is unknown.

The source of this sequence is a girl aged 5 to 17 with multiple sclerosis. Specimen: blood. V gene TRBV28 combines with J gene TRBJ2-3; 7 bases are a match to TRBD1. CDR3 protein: CASSFGPSGGQYF. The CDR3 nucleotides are TGTGCCAGCAGTTTCGGGCCTTCAGGGGGGCAGTATTTT.